This T cell receptor beta chain appears in the sequencing data of a study of cytomegalovirus exposure and HLA in healthy donors. General study findings and limits: Some highly shared sequence variants likely arose as a pipeline artifact.

PCR used 60 Vbeta primers and 13 Jbeta primers. The protocol was immunoSEQ multiplex PCR, while the TCRdb copy is restricted to in-frame clones and leaves out a portion. The data show under 200,000 clones, 76% seen once. As regards this clone: As yet, its antigen is unknown.

The germline V gene encodes CDR1 SNHLY and CDR2 FYNNEI. The V end was cut by 7 bases, the J end by 5 bases, with 24 bases between. The CDR3 is 17 residues long. The clonotype was recovered from a female donor in good health and CMV-seronegative. The genes are TRBV2 and TRBJ2-1; a possible D gene is TRBD2 (5 bases). The specimen sequenced was PBMCs. Here the CDR3 DNA reads TGTGCCAGCATGAGAGGACTTTCCCAAGTCCTAAACAATGAGCAGTTCTTC. Its translation is CASMRGLSQVLNNEQFF.